Sequencing of this T cell receptor beta chain was carried out in a study of regulatory T cells in long-lasting Graves disease. On the study more broadly: A definition of persistent Graves' disease required over 5 years of antithyroid drugs plus positive TSH receptor antibodies. Points from the study as a whole: Under persistent disease, TRBV28, TRBJ1-2 and TRBJ2-5 were used preferentially.

At least ten counts were recorded for this clonotype. Its antigen is not known. Arm-PCR of CDR3 regions and iRepertoire HTBI primers were the basis on which TCR beta libraries were built. TCRdb reanalysed the multiplex PCR reads using MiXCR and keeps one entry per CDR3 protein. The table lists under 500,000 distinct CDR3 sequences, roughly 20% of them singletons, with less than 25% in the top ten. The time point was: persistent/refractory GD, antithyroid drugs over 5 years with positive TRAb. Construction of the TCR library relied on RNA isolated from PBMCs. Graves' disease diagnosis was established per American Thyroid Association guidelines. V lost 6 bases and J lost 5, with 14 bases in between. Germline V CDR1 and CDR2: SNHLY, FYNNEI. The length of the CDR3 is 14 residues.

The receptor was derived from a female donor with Graves disease. The rearrangement links TRBV2 to TRBJ1-5; D is perhaps TRBD1 (6 bases). The sequencing used peripheral blood mononuclear cells (PBMCs), collected when the disease was refractory, from a patient treated with antithyroid drugs. For the CDR3, the DNA is TGTGCCAGCAGAGAGACAGGATCCGATCAGCCCCAGCATTTT. It translates to CASRETGSDQPQHF.